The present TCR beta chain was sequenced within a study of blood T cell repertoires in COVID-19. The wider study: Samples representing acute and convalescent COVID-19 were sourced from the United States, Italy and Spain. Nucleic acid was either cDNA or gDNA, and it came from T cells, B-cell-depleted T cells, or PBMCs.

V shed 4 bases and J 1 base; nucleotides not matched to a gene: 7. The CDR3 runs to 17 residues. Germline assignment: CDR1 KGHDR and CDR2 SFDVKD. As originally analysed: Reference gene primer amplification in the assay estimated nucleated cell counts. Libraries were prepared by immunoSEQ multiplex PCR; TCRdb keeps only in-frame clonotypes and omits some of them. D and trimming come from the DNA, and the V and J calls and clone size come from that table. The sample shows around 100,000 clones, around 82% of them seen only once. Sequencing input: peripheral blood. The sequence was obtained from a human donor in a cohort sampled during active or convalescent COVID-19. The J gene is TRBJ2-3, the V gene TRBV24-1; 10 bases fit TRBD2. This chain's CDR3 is CATSDQIAGGRTDTQYF. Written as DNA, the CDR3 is TGTGCCACCAGTGACCAAATAGCGGGGGGACGCACAGATACGCAGTATTTT.